This T cell receptor beta chain comes out of a study of cytomegalovirus exposure and HLA in healthy donors. Study-level results: The study labeled about 160 TCR beta chains cytomegalovirus-associated. A few chains tied to CMV proved CMV antigen-specific in vitro.

This clone was counted a single time. Its antigen is undetermined. Here immunoSEQ multiplex PCR was the method, and the copy in TCRdb shows in-frame clones only, minus some. The table lists about 160,000 clones, more than 75% of them singletons, with about 3% in the top ten. V lost 3 bases and J 8 bases, leaving 19 bases between the germline ends. This CDR3 region has 16 residues. Germline CDR1 reads MNHEY; CDR2 reads SMNVEV (reference sequence). The sample taken for sequencing was PBMCs. The receptor comes from a young man in good health and CMV-seronegative. J is TRBJ2-2 and V is TRBV27, with D maybe TRBD2 (6 bases). The chain's CDR3 is CASSLSRTIVTGELFF. DNA of the CDR3: TGTGCCAGCAGTTTGAGCCGGACTATCGTTACTGGGGAGCTGTTTTTT.